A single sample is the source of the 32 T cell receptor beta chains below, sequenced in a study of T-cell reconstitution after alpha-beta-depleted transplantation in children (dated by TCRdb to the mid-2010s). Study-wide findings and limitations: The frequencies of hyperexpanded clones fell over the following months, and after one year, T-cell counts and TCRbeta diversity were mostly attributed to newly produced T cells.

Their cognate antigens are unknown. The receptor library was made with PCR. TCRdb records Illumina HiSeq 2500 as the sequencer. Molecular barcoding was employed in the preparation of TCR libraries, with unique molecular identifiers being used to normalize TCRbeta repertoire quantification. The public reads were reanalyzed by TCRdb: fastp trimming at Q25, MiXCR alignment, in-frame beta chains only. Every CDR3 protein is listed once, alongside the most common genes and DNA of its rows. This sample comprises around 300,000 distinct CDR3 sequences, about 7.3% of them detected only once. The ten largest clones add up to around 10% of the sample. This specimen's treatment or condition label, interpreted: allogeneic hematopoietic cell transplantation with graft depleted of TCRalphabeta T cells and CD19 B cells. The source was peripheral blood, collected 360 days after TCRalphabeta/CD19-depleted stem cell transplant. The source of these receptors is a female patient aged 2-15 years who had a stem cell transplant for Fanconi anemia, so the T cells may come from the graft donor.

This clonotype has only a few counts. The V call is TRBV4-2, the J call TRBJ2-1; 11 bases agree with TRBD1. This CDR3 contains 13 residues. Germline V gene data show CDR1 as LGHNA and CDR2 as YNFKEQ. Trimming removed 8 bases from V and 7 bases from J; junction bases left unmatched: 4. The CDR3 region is CASGQGARNEQFF. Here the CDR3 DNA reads TGTGCCAGCGGACAGGGGGCGCGGAATGAGCAGTTCTTC.

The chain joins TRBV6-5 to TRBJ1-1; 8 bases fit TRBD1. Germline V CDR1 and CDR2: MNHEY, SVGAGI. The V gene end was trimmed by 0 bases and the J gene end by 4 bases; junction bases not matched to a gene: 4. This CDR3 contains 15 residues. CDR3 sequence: CASSYSIQGATEAFF. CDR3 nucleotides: TGTGCCAGCAGTTACTCGATCCAGGGGGCCACTGAAGCTTTCTTT.

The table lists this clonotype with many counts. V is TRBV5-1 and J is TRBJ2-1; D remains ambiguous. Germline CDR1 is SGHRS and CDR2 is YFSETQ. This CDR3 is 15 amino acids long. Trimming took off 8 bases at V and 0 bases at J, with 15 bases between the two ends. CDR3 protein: CASHLRVSSYNEQFF. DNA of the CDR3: TGCGCCAGTCACCTTCGCGTTAGCTCCTACAATGAGCAGTTCTTC.

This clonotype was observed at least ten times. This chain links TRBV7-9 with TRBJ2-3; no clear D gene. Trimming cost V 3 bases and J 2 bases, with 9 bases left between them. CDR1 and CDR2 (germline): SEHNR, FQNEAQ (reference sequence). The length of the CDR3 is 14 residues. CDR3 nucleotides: TGTGCCAGCAGCTTTGTGGGGTCCACAGATACGCAGTATTTT. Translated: CASSFVGSTDTQYF.

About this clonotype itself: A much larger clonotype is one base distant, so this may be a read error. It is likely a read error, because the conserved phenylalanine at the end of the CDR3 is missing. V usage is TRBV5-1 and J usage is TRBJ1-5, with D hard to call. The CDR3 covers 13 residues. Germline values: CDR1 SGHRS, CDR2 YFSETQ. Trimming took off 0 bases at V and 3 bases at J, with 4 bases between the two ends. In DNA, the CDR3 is TGCGCCAGCAGCTTGGGAGACAATCAGCCCCAGCATTGT. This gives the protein CASSLGDNQPQHC.

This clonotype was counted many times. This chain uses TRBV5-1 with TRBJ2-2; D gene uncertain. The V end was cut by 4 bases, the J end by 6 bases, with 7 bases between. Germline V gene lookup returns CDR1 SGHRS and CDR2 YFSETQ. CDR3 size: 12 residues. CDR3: CASSDGPGELFF. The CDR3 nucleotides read TGCGCCAGCAGCGATGGACCCGGGGAGCTGTTTTTT.

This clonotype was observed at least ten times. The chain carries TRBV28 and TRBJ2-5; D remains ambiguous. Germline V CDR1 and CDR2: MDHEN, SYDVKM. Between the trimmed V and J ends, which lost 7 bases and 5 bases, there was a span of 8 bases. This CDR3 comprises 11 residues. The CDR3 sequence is CASMTRETQYF. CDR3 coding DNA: TGTGCCAGCATGACTCGGGAGACCCAGTACTTC.

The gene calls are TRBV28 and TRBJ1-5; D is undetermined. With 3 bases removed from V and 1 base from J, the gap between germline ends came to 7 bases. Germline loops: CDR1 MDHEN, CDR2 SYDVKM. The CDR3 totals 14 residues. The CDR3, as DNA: TGTGCCAGCAGTTTCCTTGTAAGCAATCAGCCCCAGCATTTT. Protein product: CASSFLVSNQPQHF. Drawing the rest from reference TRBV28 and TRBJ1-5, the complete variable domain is DVKVTQSSRYLVKRTGEKVFLECVQDMDHENMFWYRQDPGLGLRLIYFSYDVKMKEKGDIPEGYSVSREKKERFSLILESASTNQTSMYLCASSFLVSNQPQHFGDGTRLSIL.

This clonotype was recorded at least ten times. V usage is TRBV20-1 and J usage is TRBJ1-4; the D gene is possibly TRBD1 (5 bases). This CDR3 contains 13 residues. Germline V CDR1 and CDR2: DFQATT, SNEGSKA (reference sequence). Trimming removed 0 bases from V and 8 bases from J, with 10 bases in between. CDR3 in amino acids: CSARDSGVEKLFF. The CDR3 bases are TGCAGTGCTAGAGATTCGGGGGTCGAAAAACTGTTTTTT.

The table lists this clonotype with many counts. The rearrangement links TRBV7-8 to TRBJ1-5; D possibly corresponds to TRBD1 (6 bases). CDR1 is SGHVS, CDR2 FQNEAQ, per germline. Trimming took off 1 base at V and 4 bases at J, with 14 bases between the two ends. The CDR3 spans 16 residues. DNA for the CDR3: TGTGCCAGCAGCTTAGTAGGGGGGACATCGAATCAGCCCCAGCATTTT. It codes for CASSLVGGTSNQPQHF. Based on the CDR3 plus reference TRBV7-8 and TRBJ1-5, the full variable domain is GAGVSQSPRYKVAKRGQDVALRCDPISGHVSLFWYQQALGQGPEFLTYFQNEAQLDKSGLPSDRFFAERPEGSVSTLKIQRTQQEDSAVYLCASSLVGGTSNQPQHFGDGTRLSIL.

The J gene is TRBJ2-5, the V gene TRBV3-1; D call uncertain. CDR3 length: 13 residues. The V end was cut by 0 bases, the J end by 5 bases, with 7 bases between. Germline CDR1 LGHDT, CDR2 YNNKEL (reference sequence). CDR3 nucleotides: TGTGCCAGCAGCCAAGATGTGTGGGAGACCCAGTACTTC. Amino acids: CASSQDVWETQYF.

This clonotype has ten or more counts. The CDR3 loop is CATSSGTGAPDGEQFF. CDR3 in DNA: TGTGCCACCAGCAGCGGGACAGGAGCCCCTGACGGGGAGCAGTTCTTC. V is TRBV15 and J is TRBJ2-1, with 8 bases identical to TRBD1. Germline V gene lookup returns CDR1 LNHNV and CDR2 YYDKDF (reference sequence). This CDR3 is 16 amino acids long. The trim removed 3 bases at V and 10 bases at J, leaving 14 bases unmatched. Combining the CDR3 with reference TRBV15 and TRBJ2-1 gives the whole variable domain DAMVIQNPRYQVTQFGKPVTLSCSQTLNHNVMYWYQQKSSQAPKLLFHYYDKDFNNEADTPDNFQSRRPNTSFCFLDIRSPGLGDTAMYLCATSSGTGAPDGEQFFGPGTRLTVL.

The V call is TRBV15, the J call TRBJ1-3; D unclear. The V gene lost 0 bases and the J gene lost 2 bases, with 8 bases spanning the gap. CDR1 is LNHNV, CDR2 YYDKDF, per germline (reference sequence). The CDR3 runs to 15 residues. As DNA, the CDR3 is TGTGCCACCAGCAGAGATTTTGGGGCTGGAAACACCATATATTTT. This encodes CATSRDFGAGNTIYF.

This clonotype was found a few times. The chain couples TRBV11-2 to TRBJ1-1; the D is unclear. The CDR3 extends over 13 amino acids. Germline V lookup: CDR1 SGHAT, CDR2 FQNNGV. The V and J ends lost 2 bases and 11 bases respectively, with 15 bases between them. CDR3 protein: CASSLHHRGHAFF. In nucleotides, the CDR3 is TGTGCCAGCAGCTTACACCACAGAGGGCACGCTTTCTTT.

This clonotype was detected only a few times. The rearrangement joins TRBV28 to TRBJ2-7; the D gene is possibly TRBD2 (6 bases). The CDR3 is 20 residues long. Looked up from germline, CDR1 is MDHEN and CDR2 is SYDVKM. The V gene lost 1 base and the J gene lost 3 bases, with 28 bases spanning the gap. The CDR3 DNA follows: TGTGCCAGCAGTTTATTTTTCCGAGGTAACCCGGGACTGCTCCGCTACGAGCAGTACTTC. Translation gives CASSLFFRGNPGLLRYEQYF.

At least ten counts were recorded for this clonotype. The DNA of the CDR3 is TGTGCCAGCAGCCGCGGGTTCTTC. Protein sequence: CASSRGFF. The genes are TRBV7-2 and TRBJ2-1; D is uncertain. CDR3 size: 8 residues. The germline gives CDR1 SGHTA, CDR2 FQGNSA. V was shortened by 5 bases and J by 15 bases, with 5 bases between the two germline ends. The complete variable domain, with remaining parts taken from reference TRBV7-2 and TRBJ2-1, reads GAGVSQSPSNKVTEKGKDVELRCDPISGHTALYWYRQSLGQGLEFLIYFQGNSAPDKSGLPSDRFSAERTGGSVSTLTIQRTQQEDSAVYLCASSRGFFGPGTRLTVL.

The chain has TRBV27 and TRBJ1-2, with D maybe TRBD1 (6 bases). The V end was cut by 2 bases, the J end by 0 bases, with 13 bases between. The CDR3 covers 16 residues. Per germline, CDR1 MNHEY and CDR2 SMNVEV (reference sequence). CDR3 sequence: CASSLGIGGANYGYTF. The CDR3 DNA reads TGTGCCAGCAGTTTAGGAATCGGGGGCGCTAACTATGGCTACACCTTC.

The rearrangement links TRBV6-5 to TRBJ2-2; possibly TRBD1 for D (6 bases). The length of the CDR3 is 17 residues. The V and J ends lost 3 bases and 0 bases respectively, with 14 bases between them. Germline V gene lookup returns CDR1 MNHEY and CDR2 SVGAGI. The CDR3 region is CASSYFPGTPNTGELFF. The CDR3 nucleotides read TGTGCCAGCAGTTATTTCCCCGGGACACCGAACACCGGGGAGCTGTTTTTT.

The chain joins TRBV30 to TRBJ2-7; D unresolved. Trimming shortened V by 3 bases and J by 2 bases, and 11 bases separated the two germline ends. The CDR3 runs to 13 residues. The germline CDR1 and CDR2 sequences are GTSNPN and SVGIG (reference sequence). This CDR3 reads CAWRNTATYEQYF. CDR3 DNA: TGTGCCTGGAGGAACACAGCCACCTACGAGCAGTACTTC. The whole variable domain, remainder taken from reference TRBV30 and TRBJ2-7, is SQTIHQWPATLVQPVGSPLSLECTVEGTSNPNLYWYRQAAGRGLQLLFYSVGIGQISSEVPQNLSASRPQDRQFILSSKKLLLSDSGFYLCAWRNTATYEQYFGPGTRLTVT.

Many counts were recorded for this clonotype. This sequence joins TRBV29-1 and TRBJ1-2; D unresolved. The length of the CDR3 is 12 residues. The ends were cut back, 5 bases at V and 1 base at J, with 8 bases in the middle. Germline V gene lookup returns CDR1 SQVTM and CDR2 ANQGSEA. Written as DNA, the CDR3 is TGCAGCGTTTGGACCGTTAACTATGGCTACACCTTC. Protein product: CSVWTVNYGYTF.

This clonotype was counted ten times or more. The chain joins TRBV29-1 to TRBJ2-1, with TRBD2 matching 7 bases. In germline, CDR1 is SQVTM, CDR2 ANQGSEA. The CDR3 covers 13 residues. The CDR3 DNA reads TGCAGTGTCCAGCGGGAACTCTACAATGAGCAGTTCTTC. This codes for CSVQRELYNEQFF.

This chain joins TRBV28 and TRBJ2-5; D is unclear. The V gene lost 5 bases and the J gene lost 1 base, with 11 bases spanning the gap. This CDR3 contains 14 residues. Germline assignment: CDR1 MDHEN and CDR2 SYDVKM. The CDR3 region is CASSPGPLQETQYF. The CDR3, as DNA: TGTGCCAGCAGTCCTGGGCCCCTCCAAGAGACCCAGTACTTC.

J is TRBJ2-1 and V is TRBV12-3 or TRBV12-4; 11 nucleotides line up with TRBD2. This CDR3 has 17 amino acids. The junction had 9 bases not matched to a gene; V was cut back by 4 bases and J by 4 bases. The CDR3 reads CASSYNSGGAVYNEQFF. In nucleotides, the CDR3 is TGTGCCAGCAGTTACAATAGCGGGGGGGCCGTGTACAATGAGCAGTTCTTC.

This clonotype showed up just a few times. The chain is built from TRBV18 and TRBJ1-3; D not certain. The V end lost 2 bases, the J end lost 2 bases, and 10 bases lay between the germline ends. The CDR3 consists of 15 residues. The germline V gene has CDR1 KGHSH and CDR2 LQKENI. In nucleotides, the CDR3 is TGTGCCAGCTCACCAGAGAGGGTCCCTGGAAACACCATATATTTT. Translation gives CASSPERVPGNTIYF.

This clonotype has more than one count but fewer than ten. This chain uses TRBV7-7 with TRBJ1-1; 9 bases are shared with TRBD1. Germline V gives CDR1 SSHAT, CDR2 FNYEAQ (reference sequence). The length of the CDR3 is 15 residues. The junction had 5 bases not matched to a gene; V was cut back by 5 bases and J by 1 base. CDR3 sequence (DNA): TGTGCCAGCAGCCCTTGGACAGGGGAGAACACTGAAGCTTTCTTT. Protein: CASSPWTGENTEAFF.

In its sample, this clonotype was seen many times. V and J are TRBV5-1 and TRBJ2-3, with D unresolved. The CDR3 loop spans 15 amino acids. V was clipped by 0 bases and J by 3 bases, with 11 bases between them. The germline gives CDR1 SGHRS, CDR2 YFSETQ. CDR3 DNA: TGCGCCAGCAGCTTGGTCCCAGAAAGGACAGATACGCAGTATTTT. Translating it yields CASSLVPERTDTQYF.

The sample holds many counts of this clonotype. The CDR3 is CASSPGVNTDTQYF. CDR3 coding DNA: TGCGCCAGCAGCCCCGGGGTGAACACAGATACGCAGTATTTT. This sequence joins TRBV5-1 and TRBJ2-3; a possible D gene is TRBD2 (5 bases). The CDR3 has 14 amino acids. CDR1 is SGHRS and CDR2 is YFSETQ in the germline V gene. The V and J ends lost 4 bases and 2 bases respectively, with 11 bases between them.

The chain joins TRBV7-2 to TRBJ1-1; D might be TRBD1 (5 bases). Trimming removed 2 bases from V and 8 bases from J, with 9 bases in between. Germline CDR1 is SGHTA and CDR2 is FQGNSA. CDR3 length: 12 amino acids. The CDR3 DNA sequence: TGTGCCAGCAGCTTAATGGGGCTGGAAGCTTTCTTT. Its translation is CASSLMGLEAFF.

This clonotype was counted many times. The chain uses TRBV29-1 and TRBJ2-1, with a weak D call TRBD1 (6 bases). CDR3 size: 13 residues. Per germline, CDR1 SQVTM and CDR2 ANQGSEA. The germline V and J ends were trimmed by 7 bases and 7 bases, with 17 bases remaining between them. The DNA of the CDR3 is TGCAGCGGTGCAACAGGGAGACGAAATGAGCAGTTCTTC. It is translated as CSGATGRRNEQFF.

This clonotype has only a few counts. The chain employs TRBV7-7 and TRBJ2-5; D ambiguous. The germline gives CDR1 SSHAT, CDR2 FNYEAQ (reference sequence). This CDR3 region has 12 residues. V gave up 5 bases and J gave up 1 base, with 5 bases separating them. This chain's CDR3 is CASSTGQETQYF. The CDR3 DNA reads TGTGCCAGCAGCACGGGCCAAGAGACCCAGTACTTC.

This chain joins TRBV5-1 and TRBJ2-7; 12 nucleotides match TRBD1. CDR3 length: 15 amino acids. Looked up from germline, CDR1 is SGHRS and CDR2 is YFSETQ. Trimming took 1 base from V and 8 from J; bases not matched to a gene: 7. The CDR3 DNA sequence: TGCGCCAGCAGCTTGACCCGGGACAGGGGGCTTAAGCAGTACTTC. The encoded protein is CASSLTRDRGLKQYF.

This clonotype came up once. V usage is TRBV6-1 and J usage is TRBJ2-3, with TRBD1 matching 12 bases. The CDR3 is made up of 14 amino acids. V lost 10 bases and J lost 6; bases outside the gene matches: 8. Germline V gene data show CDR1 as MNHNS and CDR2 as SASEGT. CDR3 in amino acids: CATTGTGGLDTQYF. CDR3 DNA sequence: TGTGCCACCACCGGGACAGGGGGCTTGGATACGCAGTATTTT.